The 10 T cell receptor beta chains in this list originate from one sample, sequenced in a study of blood T cell repertoires in COVID-19. Sequenced by immunoSEQ multiplex PCR; TCRdb stores in-frame clones only, minus some. The sample contains over 400,000 clones, approximately 91% of which appear only once. Specimen: peripheral blood. The receptors derive from a woman in her fifties or sixties with COVID-19, enrolled during active disease.

This clone has only one observation. The CDR3 bases are TGTGCCAGCAGTTTAGTCTTGGGAGAAGACACAGATACGCAGTATTTT. The encoded protein is CASSLVLGEDTDTQYF. This chain links TRBV27 with TRBJ2-3, with a possible D match to TRBD2 (5 bases). CDR1 MNHEY and CDR2 SMNVEV come from the germline V gene (reference sequence). V lost 2 bases to trimming and J lost 2 bases, with 14 bases between them. This CDR3 region has 16 residues.

The chain is built from TRBV30 and TRBJ2-1; the match to TRBD2 covers 7 bases. V gave up 2 bases and J gave up 4 bases; unmatched junction bases: 2. This CDR3 is 13 amino acids long. Germline CDR1 GTSNPN, CDR2 SVGIG (reference sequence). CDR3: CAWSSGDYNEQFF. CDR3 in DNA: TGTGCCTGGAGTAGCGGGGATTACAATGAGCAGTTCTTC.

V is TRBV7-6 and J is TRBJ2-7, with 7 nucleotides matching TRBD1. The CDR3 consists of 12 residues. Germline V lookup: CDR1 SGHVS, CDR2 FNYEAQ. V trimming: 5 bases; J trimming: 6 bases; junction bases outside the gene matches: 4. The chain's CDR3 is CASSHRGREQYF. The CDR3 region has the DNA TGTGCCAGCAGCCACAGGGGTCGCGAGCAGTACTTC. The complete variable domain, with remaining parts taken from reference TRBV7-6 and TRBJ2-7, reads GAGVSQSPRYKVTKRGQDVALRCDPISGHVSLYWYRQALGQGPEFLTYFNYEAQQDKSGLPNDRFSAERPEGSISTLTIQRTEQRDSAMYRCASSHRGREQYFGPGTRLTVT.

The genes are TRBV29-1 and TRBJ1-2, with a weak D call TRBD1 (6 bases). In germline, CDR1 is SQVTM, CDR2 ANQGSEA. The V and J ends lost 4 bases and 7 bases respectively, with 13 bases between them. The CDR3 has 12 amino acids. CDR3 sequence: CSVGSGGGGYTF. For the CDR3, the DNA is TGCAGCGTTGGTTCGGGGGGCGGTGGCTACACCTTC.

V is TRBV3-1 (or the pseudogene TRBV3-2) and J is TRBJ1-2; D remains unclear. The CDR3 length is 16 residues. The ends were cut back, 1 base at V and 2 bases at J, with 14 bases in the middle. In germline, CDR1 is LGHDT, CDR2 YNNKEL (reference sequence). The DNA for the CDR3 is TGTGCCAGCAGCCAAGGTGGCCCCATCCAAAACTATGGCTACACCTTC. This sequence encodes CASSQGGPIQNYGYTF.

CDR3 DNA sequence: TGTGCCAGCAGCCTCCGAGGCCCGTATGGCTACACCTTC. Protein: CASSLRGPYGYTF. The gene calls are TRBV28 and TRBJ1-2, with no clear D. Per germline, CDR1 MDHEN and CDR2 SYDVKM. The V gene lost 6 bases and the J gene lost 5 bases, with 13 bases spanning the gap. CDR3 length: 13 residues.

J is TRBJ2-6 and V is TRBV13, with 10 bases matching TRBD1. V shed 2 bases and J 1 base; nucleotides not matched to a gene: 5. There are 18 residues in the CDR3. In germline, CDR1 is PRHDT, CDR2 FYEKMQ (reference sequence). CDR3 region: CASSLPWDRGSGANVLTF. DNA for the CDR3: TGTGCCAGCAGCTTACCCTGGGACAGGGGTTCTGGGGCCAACGTCCTGACTTTC.

This rearrangement joins TRBV2 to TRBJ2-3; 7 nucleotides match TRBD2. In germline, CDR1 is SNHLY, CDR2 FYNNEI. The CDR3 has 12 amino acids. Germline trimming cut 6 bases from V and 5 bases from J; bases unmatched to any gene: 2. The CDR3 bases are TGTGCCAGCAGGGCTAGCGGAGATACGCAGTATTTT. Translating it yields CASRASGDTQYF.

CDR3 amino acids: CASSFAVPGILTEKLFF. CDR3 bases: TGTGCCAGCAGTTTCGCCGTCCCAGGTATACTGACAGAAAAACTGTTTTTT. The rearrangement links TRBV28 to TRBJ1-4; D is uncertain. Germline V gene data show CDR1 as MDHEN and CDR2 as SYDVKM. V was pared by 3 bases and J by 8 bases, with 22 bases between. CDR3 length equals 17 residues. Using reference TRBV28 and TRBJ1-4 for the parts outside the CDR3, the full variable domain is DVKVTQSSRYLVKRTGEKVFLECVQDMDHENMFWYRQDPGLGLRLIYFSYDVKMKEKGDIPEGYSVSREKKERFSLILESASTNQTSMYLCASSFAVPGILTEKLFFGSGTQLSVL.

The CDR3 DNA sequence: TGTGCCTGGAGTCGGCTAACTAGTTTCCCTTTGAGTGAGCAGTTCTTC. Its translation: CAWSRLTSFPLSEQFF. V usage is TRBV30 and J usage is TRBJ2-1; tentatively, D is TRBD2 (5 bases). The germline V gene encodes CDR1 GTSNPN and CDR2 SVGIG (reference sequence). V shed 2 bases and J shed 9 bases, with 23 bases lying between them. This CDR3 is 16 amino acids long.